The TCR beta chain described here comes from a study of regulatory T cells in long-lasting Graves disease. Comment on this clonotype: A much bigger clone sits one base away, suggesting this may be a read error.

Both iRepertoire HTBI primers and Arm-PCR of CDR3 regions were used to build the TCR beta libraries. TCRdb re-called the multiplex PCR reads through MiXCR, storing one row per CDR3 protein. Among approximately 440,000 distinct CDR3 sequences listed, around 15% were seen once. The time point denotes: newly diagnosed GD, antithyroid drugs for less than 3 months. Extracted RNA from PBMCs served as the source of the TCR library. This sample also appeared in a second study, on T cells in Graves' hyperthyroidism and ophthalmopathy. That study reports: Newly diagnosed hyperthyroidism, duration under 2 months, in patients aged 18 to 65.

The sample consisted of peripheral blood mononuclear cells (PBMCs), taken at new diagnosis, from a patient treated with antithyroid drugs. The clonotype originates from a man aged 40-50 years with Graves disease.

The CDR3 region is CAYAGGGYEQYF. CDR3 DNA: TGTGCCTATGCAGGGGGTGGCTACGAGCAGTACTTC. The chain is built from TRBV30 and TRBJ2-7; 7 bases are shared with TRBD1. In germline, CDR1 is GTSNPN, CDR2 SVGIG (reference sequence). With V trimmed by 7 bases and J by 3 bases, 6 bases remained unmatched. The CDR3 has 12 residues.